The 6 T cell receptor beta chains listed next were all sequenced from one sample in a study of cytomegalovirus exposure and HLA in healthy donors. The primer mix had 60 Vbeta and 13 Jbeta primers. Here immunoSEQ multiplex PCR was the method, and the copy in TCRdb shows in-frame clones only, minus some. This sample contains about 40,000 clones. Specimen: PBMCs. These receptors were collected from a human donor in good health.

The chain has TRBV7-9 and TRBJ1-2; 8 nucleotides line up with TRBD1. CDR1 is SEHNR, CDR2 FQNEAQ, per germline (reference sequence). The CDR3 has 15 amino acids. Losses at the gene ends were 6 bases for V and 3 bases for J; bases not matched to a gene: 9. The CDR3 region is CASSDTDREDYGYTF. In DNA form, the CDR3 reads TGTGCCAGCAGTGATACGGACAGGGAGGACTATGGCTACACCTTC.

The V call is TRBV6-1, the J call TRBJ1-5; 8 bases fit TRBD1. Germline V gene sequence: CDR1 MNHNS, CDR2 SASEGT. After removal of 6 bases from V and 5 bases from J, the junction contained 9 bases not matched to a gene. This CDR3 is 15 amino acids long. The CDR3 here is CASRDTGGEDQPQHF. CDR3 in DNA: TGTGCCAGCAGAGACACAGGGGGAGAGGATCAGCCCCAGCATTTT.

This chain connects TRBV19 to TRBJ2-7; 8 bases are shared with TRBD1. CDR3 length: 14 amino acids. V lost 3 bases to trimming and J lost 1 base; unmatched junction nucleotides: 2. From germline, CDR1 is LNHDA and CDR2 SQIVND (reference sequence). For the CDR3, the DNA is TGTGCCAGTAGTATCTGGACAGGGTCCTACGAGCAGTACTTC. Translation: CASSIWTGSYEQYF.

The chain is built from TRBV5-1 and TRBJ1-5; D unclear. V gave up 0 bases and J gave up 1 base, with 5 bases separating them. The CDR3 extends over 14 amino acids. CDR1 and CDR2 (germline): SGHRS, YFSETQ. The CDR3 sequence is CASSLGESNQPQHF. CDR3 in DNA: TGCGCCAGCAGCTTGGGGGAGAGCAATCAGCCCCAGCATTTT.

The chain has TRBV30 and TRBJ1-6; a possible D gene is TRBD1 (5 bases). CDR1 is GTSNPN, CDR2 SVGIG, per germline (reference sequence). V shed 6 bases and J shed 7 bases, with 16 bases lying between them. The CDR3 has 14 amino acids. CDR3 bases: TGTGCCTGTCACAGGAATGTGAGGAATTCACCCCTCCACTTT. This sequence encodes CACHRNVRNSPLHF.

The chain uses TRBV15 and TRBJ1-5; no definite D call. CDR1 LNHNV and CDR2 YYDKDF come from the germline V gene (reference sequence). V lost 0 bases, J lost 3 bases, and 12 bases lay in between. The CDR3 has 16 residues. CDR3 region: CATSRDDGRTNQPQHF. The CDR3 DNA sequence: TGTGCCACCAGCAGAGATGATGGGAGGACCAATCAGCCCCAGCATTTT.